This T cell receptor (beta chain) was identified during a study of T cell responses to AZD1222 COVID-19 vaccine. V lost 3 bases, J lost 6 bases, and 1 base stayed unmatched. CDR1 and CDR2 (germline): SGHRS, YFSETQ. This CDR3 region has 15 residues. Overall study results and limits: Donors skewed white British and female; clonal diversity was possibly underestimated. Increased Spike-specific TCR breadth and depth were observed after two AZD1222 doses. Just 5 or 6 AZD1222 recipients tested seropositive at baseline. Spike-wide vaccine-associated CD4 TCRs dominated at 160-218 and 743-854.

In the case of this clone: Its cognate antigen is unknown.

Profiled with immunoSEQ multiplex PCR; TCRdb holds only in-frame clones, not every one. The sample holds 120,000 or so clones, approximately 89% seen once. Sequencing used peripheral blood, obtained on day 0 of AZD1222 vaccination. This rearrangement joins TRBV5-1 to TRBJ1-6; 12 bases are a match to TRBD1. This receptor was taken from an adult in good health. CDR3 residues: CASSSGQGANSPLHF. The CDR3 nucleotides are TGCGCCAGCAGCTCGGGACAGGGGGCTAATTCACCCCTCCACTTT. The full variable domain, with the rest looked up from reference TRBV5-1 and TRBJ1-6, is KAGVTQTPRYLIKTRGQQVTLSCSPISGHRSVSWYQQTPGQGLQFLFEYFSETQRNKGNFPGRFSGRQFSNSRSEMNVSTLELGDSALYLCASSSGQGANSPLHFGNGTRLTVT.